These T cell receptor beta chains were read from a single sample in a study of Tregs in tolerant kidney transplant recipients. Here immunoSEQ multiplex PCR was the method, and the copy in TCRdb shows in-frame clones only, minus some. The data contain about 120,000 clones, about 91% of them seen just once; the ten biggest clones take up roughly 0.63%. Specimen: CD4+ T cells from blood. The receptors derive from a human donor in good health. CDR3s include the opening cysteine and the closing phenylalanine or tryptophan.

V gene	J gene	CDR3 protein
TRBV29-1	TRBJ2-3	CSAGPANTDTQYF
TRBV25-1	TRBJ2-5	CASSEYPRGTQYF
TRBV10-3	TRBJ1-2	CAIRRQVSNYGYTF
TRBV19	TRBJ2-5	CASSIVRGAQETQYF
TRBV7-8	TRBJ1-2	CASSLAQGLYGYTF
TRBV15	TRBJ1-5	CATSTGLLHQGGNQPQHF
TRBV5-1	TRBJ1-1	CASSLEIRGRKYTEAFF
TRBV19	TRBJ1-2	CASSGGKTGGLHDGYTF
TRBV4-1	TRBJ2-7	CASSQPRESYEQYF
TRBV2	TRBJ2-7	CASTPQRGDYEQYF